This T cell receptor (beta chain) was sequenced during a study of blood T cell repertoires in COVID-19 (TCRdb year 2020). Background for the entire study: The collaborator samples originated in the United States, Italy and Spain and spanned the acute and convalescent phases of COVID-19. The dataset comprised deeply sampled blood TCRbeta repertoires from subjects exposed to, actively infected with, or recovered from COVID-19. The repertoires were made available in a free public database intended to serve as a resource for research on the immune response to SARS-CoV-2. Where available, HLA class I and class II types were obtained from metadata supplied by the sample provider rather than from assay-based typing. The prospective study material was composed of cDNA or gDNA derived from T cells, B-cell-depleted T cells, or PBMCs. Sample metadata almost always included a de-identified subject ID, COVID-19 status, age in years and sex. The samples were drawn from the first 160 participants of the ongoing ImmuneRACE study and from more than 1,000 subjects provided by 6 global collaborators.

The CDR3 spans 14 residues, from the cysteine through the phenylalanine. Here the CDR3 DNA is all that survives: 42 bases in frame from base 1. Sequences SEHNR (CDR1) and FQNEAQ (CDR2) are obtained from the germline V gene (reference sequence). Germline trimming amounts to 6 bases on V and 5 bases on J, with 7 as the count of junction bases outside the gene matches. In Seattle, one collaborating source enrolled patients while the infection was active and tracked those patients longitudinally over the course of disease. Whole blood was collected in K2EDTA tubes by collaborating institutions according to the institutions' own protocols. Collaborator samples were shipped for TCRbeta analysis as frozen whole blood, isolated PBMCs, or DNA extracted from either sample type. TCRbeta CDR3 regions were amplified from genomic DNA using the immunoSEQ Assay, a bias-controlled multiplex PCR. The original methods were these. The number of nucleated cells in each sample was estimated by amplification of reference gene primers within the assay. To quantify the absolute abundance of each unique TCRbeta CDR3 rearrangement, sequence reads were collapsed and filtered. For each sample, productive Simpson clonality was calculated by taking the square root of Simpson's diversity index across productive rearrangements. Sourced from immuneACCESS, this table was stored by TCRdb with only in-frame sequences that have V and J called. A share of the clones is absent; for the studies checked, an unresolved V gene accounts for under half, and the remainder has no known explanation. V and J calls and clone size are copied from that table; D and trimming were computed from the DNA. The sample includes about 360,000 clones, with approximately 86% observed a single time. Roughly 7.1% of the sample is held by the ten biggest clonotypes.

As to this clone: The antigen it recognizes is unknown. There are no base qualities to consult, and no much larger clone falls within one base.

On the study overall, not on this receptor specifically: The quantity of clinical and demographic metadata differed by source and by participant and was supplied without curation.

The receptor comes from an older woman with COVID-19, enrolled during active disease. In this chain, TRBV7-9 is recombined with TRBJ1-1, with 9 bases in between that match TRBD1. Source material: peripheral blood. The encoded CDR3 is CASRSGQGLTEAFF. The nucleotides read TGTGCCAGCAGGAGTGGACAGGGGTTAACTGAAGCTTTCTTT.